These 6 T cell receptor beta chains were all obtained from the same sample, sequenced in a study of blood T cells in healthy people across ages. Sample-barcoded 5' priming and a J-beta primer mix drove a second PCR of 7 to 11 cycles. Using its own MiXCR run on the 5' RACE reads, TCRdb lists one record per CDR3 protein. The sample contains 550,000 to 600,000 distinct CDR3 sequences, approximately 30% of which appear only once. Sequencing was carried out using blood. These receptors were obtained from a woman between 65 and 79 years old in good health.

A few counts support this clonotype. The chain combines TRBV5-1 with TRBJ2-3; TRBD1 matches 7 bases. The CDR3 consists of 16 residues. Germline trimming cut 0 bases from V and 2 bases from J; bases unmatched to any gene: 6. CDR1 SGHRS and CDR2 YFSETQ come from the germline V gene. Here the CDR3 reads CASSLGDSLITDTQYF. In DNA, the CDR3 is TGCGCCAGCAGCTTGGGGGACAGTTTGATCACAGATACGCAGTATTTT.

The chain employs TRBV6-2 or TRBV6-3 and TRBJ2-5; 10 bases line up with TRBD2. The germline V gene encodes CDR1 MNHEY and CDR2 SVGEGT. V was pared by 4 bases and J by 3 bases, with 5 bases of the junction left unmatched. The CDR3 is made up of 15 amino acids. The CDR3 sequence: CASSFIAGGKETQYF. CDR3 nucleotides: TGTGCCAGCAGTTTCATAGCGGGGGGTAAAGAGACCCAGTACTTC.

This clonotype was observed once. The CDR3 region has the DNA TGTGCCAGCAGCTTAGACGATTTAGGGACTAGTAAGTTCTTC. Amino acids: CASSLDDLGTSKFF. The chain links TRBV7-8 to TRBJ2-1, with TRBD2 matching 8 bases. From germline, CDR1 is SGHVS and CDR2 FQNEAQ. V dropped 1 base and J dropped 14; count of bases not matched to a gene: 10. CDR3 length equals 14 residues.

For this clonotype: One junction end disagrees with the germline gene, perhaps due to a read error. The rearrangement uses TRBV29-1 and TRBJ2-1; TRBD2 aligns across 7 bases. CDR3 size: 14 residues. The V gene's germline CDR1 is SQVTM and CDR2 ANQGSEA. CDR3 in amino acids: CSVEGGDSYNEQLF. Written as DNA, the CDR3 is TGCAGCGTTGAGGGGGGGGACTCCTACAATGAGCAGCTCTTC.

The rearrangement uses TRBV7-3 and TRBJ2-5, with 12 positions matching TRBD2. The tail of the sequence fits TRBJ2-1 better, so the J call may be wrong. Germline V gives CDR1 SGHTA, CDR2 FQGTGA. The CDR3 has 18 residues. The CDR3 nucleotides read TGTGCCAGCAGCGATACTAGCGGGGGGCGGCGAGGCTACAATGAGCAGTTCTTC. Its protein is CASSDTSGGRRGYNEQFF.

Worth noting for this clonotype: Possible read error: a much larger clone is one base away. The V and J genes are TRBV19 and TRBJ2-5; no reliable D call. The end of the DNA fits TRBJ2-1 better, so the J call may be wrong. The CDR3 runs 14 residues. Germline V CDR1 and CDR2: LNHDA, SQIVND (reference sequence). The CDR3 loop reads CAGSRIAESNEQFF. In nucleotides, the CDR3 is TGTGCCGGTAGTAGGATAGCTGAGTCCAATGAGCAGTTCTTC.